Listed here are 5 T cell receptor beta chains from one sample, sequenced in a study of cytomegalovirus exposure and HLA in healthy donors. Primers included in the PCR were 60 Vbeta and 13 Jbeta primers. The table came from immunoSEQ multiplex PCR; TCRdb's copy has only in-frame clones and leaves some out. This sample has nearly 200,000 clones, with roughly three quarters found just once. Sequenced material: PBMCs. The receptor set was obtained from a male donor in good health and CMV-seropositive.

This clone was seen a few times. This rearrangement joins TRBV7-2 to TRBJ1-3; D perhaps matches TRBD1 (5 bases). V lost 1 base and J lost 2, with 9 bases in between. The CDR3 has 15 amino acids. Germline V lookup: CDR1 SGHTA, CDR2 FQGNSA. The CDR3 DNA is TGTGCCAGCAGCTTAGTGCGGGGGGCTGGAAACACCATATATTTT. Its protein is CASSLVRGAGNTIYF.

The V and J genes are TRBV19 and TRBJ1-2, with a possible D match to TRBD1 (5 bases). V lost 4 bases to trimming and J lost 4 bases, with 10 bases between them. The V gene's germline CDR1 is LNHDA and CDR2 SQIVND (reference sequence). This CDR3 contains 13 residues. CDR3 loop: CASSTGTTYGYTF. As DNA, the CDR3 is TGTGCCAGTAGTACCGGGACTACCTATGGCTACACCTTC. The variable domain in full, with the rest retrieved from reference TRBV19 and TRBJ1-2, is DGGITQSPKYLFRKEGQNVTLSCEQNLNHDAMYWYRQDPGQGLRLIYYSQIVNDFQKGDIAEGYSVSREKKESFPLTVTSAQKNPTAFYLCASSTGTTYGYTFGSGTRLTVV.

This chain uses TRBV6-5 with TRBJ1-1; TRBD1 agrees at 9 bases. The CDR3 loop spans 14 amino acids. Germline lookup yields CDR1 MNHEY and CDR2 SVGAGI. V was pared by 4 bases and J by 6 bases, with 6 bases of the junction left unmatched. The DNA of the CDR3 is TGTGCCAGCAGTTGGGGACAGGGAGGGTCTGAAGCTTTCTTT. It translates to CASSWGQGGSEAFF.

The chain links TRBV19 to TRBJ1-4; D call uncertain. The germline V and J ends were trimmed by 1 base and 0 bases, with 3 bases remaining between them. The germline gives CDR1 LNHDA, CDR2 SQIVND (reference sequence). This CDR3 has 14 amino acids. For the CDR3, the DNA is TGTGCCAGTAGTATAGGAGCAACTAATGAAAAACTGTTTTTT. Translating it yields CASSIGATNEKLFF.

This sequence joins TRBV4-2 and TRBJ1-6, with D possibly being TRBD1 (6 bases). V was trimmed by 2 bases and J by 6 bases, leaving 14 bases between them. The CDR3 is 16 residues long. CDR1 is LGHNA and CDR2 is YNFKEQ in the germline V gene. Here the CDR3 reads CASSQRAGDSNSPLHF. The CDR3, as DNA: TGTGCCAGCAGCCAACGGGCAGGGGATAGTAATTCACCCCTCCACTTT.